This T cell receptor beta chain came from a study of cytomegalovirus exposure and HLA in healthy donors. Whole-study findings and limits: Per a later analysis, HLA-associated TCR beta chains showed more clonal expansion than other, equally common TCR beta chains. In an earlier analysis, productive rearrangement rates for most beta V segments clustered near 87% or 30%. Presence/absence analysis assumed near-uniform sequencing depth across donors.

PCR amplification relied on 60 Vbeta primers (plus 13 Jbeta primers). Sequenced by immunoSEQ multiplex PCR; TCRdb stores in-frame clones only, minus some. Here the sample spans approximately 110,000 clones, around 72% being singletons. This clone was seen more than once but under ten times. The antigen is unknown. This CDR3 has 14 amino acids. Germline V gene sequence: CDR1 SEHNR, CDR2 FQNEAQ (reference sequence). V was shortened by 1 base and J by 4 bases, with 8 bases between the two germline ends. Sequenced sample: PBMCs. This receptor was obtained from a woman aged 40-49 years in good health and CMV-seropositive. The gene calls are TRBV7-9 and TRBJ1-5; no definite D call. The CDR3: CASSLVAGNQPQHF. The CDR3 DNA is TGTGCCAGCAGCTTAGTTGCGGGAAATCAGCCCCAGCATTTT.